The rows below give T cell receptor beta chains drawn from one sample of a study of shared clonotypes between healthy human individuals. Assay used: immunoSEQ multiplex PCR; TCRdb lists only in-frame clones, some missing. The sample includes under 650,000 clones, 90% to 96% of them seen just once. The specimen was naive CD4+ T cells sorted from blood. The source of these receptors is a woman in her twenties or thirties in good health. Both conserved end residues are trimmed from each CDR3. The order of the fields is D gene, V gene, J gene, clone size, CDR3 protein. The D gene is left open where the match is weak. The listing skips clone size in some rows; elsewhere it reads once, few, many or a size class.

-	TRBV6-1	TRBJ2-7	once	ASSENNRVREY
-	TRBV19	TRBJ2-1	-	ASSRSGSSYNEQF
TRBD2	TRBV2	TRBJ2-4	-	ASSEGLAGGPAKNIQY
TRBD2	TRBV7-2	TRBJ2-7	-	ASSLRGGSGTSYEQY
-	TRBV6-6	TRBJ2-7	once	ASTAGHSYEQY
TRBD2	TRBV19	TRBJ2-2	-	ASTGLAGITGELF
-	TRBV19	TRBJ2-1	-	ASNLGTAGGDEQF
-	TRBV28	TRBJ2-7	-	ASSAGTAIGEQY
-	TRBV4-2	TRBJ2-1	-	ASSQDQVSSYNEQF
TRBD2	TRBV14	TRBJ2-7	-	ASSQELAGVGEQY
-	TRBV7-3	TRBJ2-3	-	ASSITDTQY
-	TRBV2	TRBJ1-1	-	ASSTRQVNTEAF
TRBD2	TRBV5-1	TRBJ2-1	-	ASSLSLAGGQWLSNEQF
-	TRBV28	TRBJ1-1	-	ASTITGTQAF
-	TRBV27	TRBJ1-4	-	ASSKNPTLPNEKLF
-	TRBV7-2	TRBJ1-5	once	ASSLAREYNQPQH
-	TRBV5-1	TRBJ2-3	-	ASSTAYTDTQY
TRBD1	TRBV29-1	TRBJ1-4	-	SVEMDRGPEKLF
TRBD1	TRBV6-6	TRBJ2-7	few	ASRTGVEQY
TRBD1	TRBV4-2	TRBJ2-1	-	ASSQEGQINYNEQF
-	TRBV29-1	TRBJ2-2	-	SASFPSGELF
-	TRBV28	TRBJ2-3	-	ASQKAAGDTQY
-	TRBV5-6	TRBJ1-5	-	ASSSNGNQPQH
TRBD2	TRBV4-2	TRBJ2-3	-	ASSQDPPSGRASTQY
-	TRBV29-1	TRBJ1-5	-	SVGEGGNQPQH
TRBD2	TRBV6-1	TRBJ2-1	-	ASRKTSGRDNEQF
-	TRBV30	TRBJ1-3	-	AWREGSGNTIY
TRBD1	TRBV13	TRBJ1-4	-	ASSLSQGAQEKLF
-	TRBV9	TRBJ2-1	-	ASSPRDGAYNEQF
-	TRBV28	TRBJ1-2	-	ASRPPGRRPTT
TRBD2	TRBV7-6	TRBJ2-3	once	ASSPRSSGGEWGTDTQY
TRBD1	TRBV9	TRBJ2-1	-	ASSLSLGTGKYNEQF
TRBD1	TRBV19	TRBJ1-4	-	ASSLGQTNEKLF
TRBD2	TRBV9	TRBJ2-2	-	ASSVTTSGRVAGELF
-	TRBV4-2	TRBJ2-5	-	ASSQARAETQY
-	TRBV5-6	TRBJ1-4	-	ASSLGGYGNYGKLF
-	TRBV19	TRBJ2-3	-	ASRRDLTTTDTQY
TRBD1	TRBV27	TRBJ1-4	-	ASRRSGTGKSNEKLF
-	TRBV7-6	TRBJ2-2	-	ASSWGGGELF
-	TRBV30	TRBJ1-2	-	AWRSYVGGYT
-	TRBV25-1	TRBJ1-2	-	ASSPPGQRAAYT
TRBD1	TRBV6-1	TRBJ2-7	-	ASREDRGPSYEQY
-	TRBV5-1	TRBJ2-2	-	ASSSPENTGELF
-	TRBV5-1	TRBJ2-7	-	ASRMEERGVTSYEQY
-	TRBV6-5	TRBJ2-7	-	ASSRDVRYYEQY
-	TRBV2	TRBJ1-1	once	ASSYDSIAEAF
-	TRBV6-5	TRBJ2-6	-	ASSNLGANVLT
-	TRBV28	TRBJ1-5	-	ASALQGYSNQPQH
-	TRBV4-1	TRBJ1-3	-	ASSPIAVSGNTIY
TRBD1	TRBV27	TRBJ1-2	-	ASSLGGTGVYGYT
-	TRBV9	TRBJ1-1	-	ASSVAGLNTEAF
-	TRBV19	TRBJ2-1	-	ASTRASGYNEQF
TRBD2	TRBV10-2	TRBJ2-7	once	ASRNPLGLTTYEQY
TRBD2	TRBV18	TRBJ2-7	-	ASSPSLAGDEQY
-	TRBV5-4	TRBJ2-5	-	ASSLAFTNQETQY
TRBD2	TRBV15	TRBJ2-1	-	ATSLRTSGGVSF
TRBD1	TRBV5-6	TRBJ1-3	-	ASRYQGAAGNTIY
TRBD2	TRBV7-6	TRBJ2-2	-	ASRLAGNTGELF